One and the same sample provided the 21 T cell receptor beta chains below, sequenced in a study of CD8+CD57+ T cells in acquired aplastic anemia. The template for TCR beta VDJ and CDR3 sequence profiling was genomic DNA. TCRdb passed the reads through MiXCR, listing each CDR3 protein once. The sample carries roughly 200,000 distinct CDR3 sequences, roughly 65% recorded once. Those patients picked for sequencing had displayed CD8+CD57+ cell expansion on flow cytometry. Material for sequencing was sorted CD4+, CD8+, or CD8+CD57+ T cells (not recorded which) from PBMCs. Receptors were obtained from a human donor with aplastic anemia.

A note on this clonotype: The conserved final phenylalanine or tryptophan is absent from the CDR3, which likely points to a read error. Because the CDR3's place on the DNA is in doubt, the DNA is left out and the CDR3 is given as listed by TCRdb. The V gene is TRBV7-9, the J gene TRBJ2-3; the table's D call, TRBD1, was not checked against the DNA. Germline V gene data show CDR1 as SEHNR and CDR2 as FQNEAQ (reference sequence). The CDR3 is made up of 8 amino acids, end residues included. CDR3 residues: CASSPRQG.

The rearrangement joins TRBV20-1 to TRBJ2-7; D is undetermined. Germline V gene data show CDR1 as DFQATT and CDR2 as SNEGSKA (reference sequence). The CDR3 extends over 11 amino acids. V lost 1 base and J lost 4, with 5 bases in between. The CDR3 sequence: CSARGRYEQYF. The CDR3, as DNA: TGCAGTGCTAGAGGTCGATACGAGCAGTACTTC.

The V gene is TRBV20-1, the J gene TRBJ1-5; TRBD1 aligns across 7 bases. The V and J ends lost 6 bases and 6 bases, in that order; junction bases with no gene match: 11. The germline gives CDR1 DFQATT, CDR2 SNEGSKA (reference sequence). The CDR3 runs 14 residues. The chain's CDR3 is CSASRPGGGQPQHF. In nucleotides, the CDR3 is TGCAGTGCATCGCGACCAGGGGGTGGTCAGCCCCAGCATTTT.

The genes are TRBV6-1 and TRBJ2-2, with D uncertain. CDR1 is MNHNS, CDR2 SASEGT, per germline. V was trimmed by 6 bases and J by 0 bases, leaving 8 bases between them. The CDR3 is 14 residues long. CDR3 nucleotide sequence: TGTGCCAGCAGGCCGGGCCCGAACACCGGGGAGCTGTTTTTT. Residues: CASRPGPNTGELFF.

This clonotype was counted at least ten times. The J gene is TRBJ2-1, the V gene TRBV5-1; D remains ambiguous. V lost 2 bases and J lost 2, with 14 bases in between. Looked up from germline, CDR1 is SGHRS and CDR2 is YFSETQ. The CDR3 sequence is 16 residues long. CDR3 region: CASSLKEGFTYNEQFF. DNA for the CDR3: TGCGCCAGCAGCTTAAAGGAAGGGTTCACCTACAATGAGCAGTTCTTC.

Remarks on this clonotype: Sequence at one end of the junction differs from germline and may be a read error. The genes are TRBV7-7 and TRBJ1-1; 7 bases align to TRBD1. The CDR3 sequence is 11 residues long. CDR1 is SSHAT and CDR2 is FNYEAQ in the germline V gene (reference sequence). CDR3 protein: CASSLKGAAFF. The CDR3 nucleotides read TGTGCTAGCAGCTTAAAGGGGGCGGCTTTCTTT. The full variable domain, its missing parts supplied by reference TRBV7-7 and TRBJ1-1, is GAGVSQSPRYKVTKRGQDVTLRCDPISSHATLYWYQQALGQGPEFLTYFNYEAQPDKSGLPSDRFSAERPEGSISTLTIQRTEQRDSAMYRCASSLKGAAFFGQGTRLTVV.

This clonotype was recorded many times. The V call is TRBV4-1, the J call TRBJ2-1; no definite D call. Looked up from germline, CDR1 is MGHRA and CDR2 is YSYEKL. V was trimmed by 2 bases and J by 10 bases, leaving 9 bases between them. There are 12 residues in the CDR3. In DNA, the CDR3 is TGCGCCAGCAGCCAAAACCTCCCGGAGCAGTTCTTC. Protein sequence: CASSQNLPEQFF.

The genes are TRBV20-1 and TRBJ2-3; TRBD2 matches 8 bases. The V gene end was trimmed by 1 base and the J gene end by 2 bases; junction bases not matched to a gene: 11. CDR1 and CDR2 from the germline V gene are DFQATT and SNEGSKA (reference sequence). The CDR3 length is 17 residues. The chain's CDR3 is CSARGTPGTRTTDTQYF. Here the CDR3 DNA reads TGCAGTGCTAGAGGTACTCCCGGGACTAGAACCACAGATACGCAGTATTTT.

This chain uses TRBV28 with TRBJ1-1; weak D call: TRBD1 (6 bases). Trimming removed 5 bases at V and 11 bases at J, with 12 bases between. Germline loops: CDR1 MDHEN, CDR2 SYDVKM. The CDR3 length is 11 residues. CDR3 DNA sequence: TGTGCCAGCAGTCTGGGGGCCCGGGCTTTCTTT. Translation gives CASSLGARAFF.

The chain recombines TRBV20-1 with TRBJ1-1; D not certain. V was shortened by 0 bases and J by 0 bases, with 8 bases between the two germline ends. The CDR3 spans 14 residues. Germline V gives CDR1 DFQATT, CDR2 SNEGSKA (reference sequence). The CDR3 loop reads CSARDGSMNTEAFF. CDR3 nucleotides: TGCAGTGCTAGAGATGGCAGCATGAACACTGAAGCTTTCTTT.

V usage is TRBV20-1 and J usage is TRBJ1-1, with a possible D match to TRBD1 (6 bases). Germline V gene sequence: CDR1 DFQATT, CDR2 SNEGSKA (reference sequence). The CDR3 contains 11 residues. Deletions cut 2 bases from V and 8 bases from J, with 9 bases between. Written as DNA, the CDR3 is TGCAGTGCTAGAAGAGACAGGGAAGCTTTCTTT. It encodes CSARRDREAFF.

The V call is TRBV7-9, the J call TRBJ1-4, with D maybe TRBD1 (6 bases). V was cut by 5 bases and J by 6 bases, with 13 bases left in between. In germline, CDR1 is SEHNR, CDR2 FQNEAQ (reference sequence). This CDR3 has 14 residues. The CDR3 DNA reads TGTGCCAGCAGCGCCTACAGGGAGGATGAAAAACTGTTTTTT. Its protein product is CASSAYREDEKLFF.

The V gene is TRBV4-2, the J gene TRBJ2-1; 8 bases map to TRBD1. Trimming took 10 bases from V and 7 from J; bases not matched to a gene: 15. The germline V gene has CDR1 LGHNA and CDR2 YNFKEQ. CDR3 length equals 15 residues. This CDR3 is CATSDPAGGRNEQFF. As DNA, the CDR3 is TGTGCCACCAGTGATCCGGCAGGGGGCAGGAATGAGCAGTTCTTC.

The sample holds a few counts of this clonotype. CDR3 amino acids: CASSEWWSNEQFF. The DNA of the CDR3 is TGTGCCAGCAGTGAATGGTGGTCAAATGAGCAGTTCTTC. The rearrangement links TRBV2 to TRBJ2-1; D not certain. The V end was cut by 2 bases, the J end by 7 bases, with 9 bases between. The CDR3 has 13 amino acids. In germline, CDR1 is SNHLY, CDR2 FYNNEI.

The rearrangement joins TRBV11-2 to TRBJ2-3; no reliable D call. This CDR3 is built from 13 residues. V lost 1 base and J 9 bases, leaving 11 bases between the germline ends. Germline V gene sequence: CDR1 SGHAT, CDR2 FQNNGV. The CDR3 is CASSLGRAETQYF. The CDR3 DNA follows: TGTGCCAGCAGCTTAGGCCGGGCTGAGACGCAGTATTTT.

V gene TRBV7-2 combines with J gene TRBJ2-7; no definite D call. The germline CDR1 and CDR2 sequences are SGHTA and FQGNSA. Deletions cut 1 base from V and 8 bases from J, with 9 bases between. CDR3 size: 12 residues. The CDR3 protein is CASSLVGDKQYF. The DNA for the CDR3 is TGTGCCAGCAGCTTAGTCGGCGATAAGCAGTACTTC.

This clonotype has at least ten counts. The genes are TRBV4-1 and TRBJ2-7; 10 nucleotides line up with TRBD1. Germline CDR1 MGHRA, CDR2 YSYEKL. This CDR3 has 15 residues. With V trimmed by 1 base and J by 2 bases, 2 bases remained unmatched. CDR3 in amino acids: CASSQGTGGTYEQYF. Written as DNA, the CDR3 is TGCGCCAGCAGCCAAGGGACAGGGGGAACCTACGAGCAGTACTTC.

The chain links TRBV29-1 to TRBJ2-1; 10 positions agree with TRBD2. This CDR3 contains 14 residues. With V trimmed by 8 bases and J by 7 bases, 11 bases remained unmatched. Per the germline V gene, CDR1 is SQVTM and CDR2 is ANQGSEA. The CDR3 sequence: CSLPSGGAVNEQFF. CDR3 nucleotides: TGCAGCCTCCCCAGCGGGGGGGCCGTGAATGAGCAGTTCTTC.

This clonotype was counted only a few times. The V gene is TRBV7-2, the J gene TRBJ2-5; 16 positions agree with TRBD2. CDR3 size: 15 residues. Per the germline V gene, CDR1 is SGHTA and CDR2 is FQGNSA. V shed 5 bases and J 5 bases; nucleotides not matched to a gene: 2. DNA of the CDR3: TGTGCCAGCAGCCTGGGACTAGCGGGGGGGGAGACCCAGTACTTC. As protein: CASSLGLAGGETQYF.

This clonotype was seen only a few times. This may stem from a read error, because a much larger clone lies one nucleotide away. The chain recombines TRBV12-3 or TRBV12-4 with TRBJ2-7, with D tentatively TRBD1 (6 bases). This CDR3 spans 14 amino acids. The CDR3 protein is CASNLASGANEQYF. The CDR3 DNA sequence: TGTGCCAGCAATTTAGCATCAGGGGCCAACGAGCAGTACTTC.

In its sample, this clonotype was seen many times. This rearrangement joins TRBV7-6 to TRBJ2-3, with 7 bases fitting TRBD2. Germline V gene data show CDR1 as SGHVS and CDR2 as FNYEAQ. This CDR3 is 17 amino acids long. V dropped 3 bases and J dropped 2; count of bases not matched to a gene: 11. The CDR3 nucleotides read TGTGCCAGCAGCTTTGATATAGCGGGCGGCCCCACAGATACGCAGTATTTT. Translation: CASSFDIAGGPTDTQYF.